This TCR beta chain was profiled in a study of vaccination and CD4 T cells after COVID-19 (dated by TCRdb to 2021 to 2024). In terms of the full investigation: SARS-CoV-2 positivity had been established in the convalescent patients by nasal swab PCR, and mild disease was recorded in nine or ten of these patients and severe disease in one. Post-COVID blood samples were collected from convalescent patients a median of around 96 days after diagnosis, with a range of about 35 to 170 days. Two doses of either the Pfizer-BioNTech BNT162b2 vaccine (n=8) or the Moderna mRNA-1273 vaccine (n=2) were administered to participants. The convalescent cohort included six males and four females, with two Hispanic individuals, seven Caucasians, two Asians and one multiracial person. Post-vaccine blood samples were obtained a median of approximately 70 days after the second vaccine dose, with a range of about 13 to 241 days. Overlapping spike peptide pools from SARS-CoV-2 and from the common cold coronaviruses HCoV-NL63, HCoV-OC43 and HCoV-229E were used as culture stimuli. Control cultures used a CEFX viral epitope pool as positive control, an HIV-1 Nef peptide pool as negative control, or no peptide. In fewer than 12 COVID-19 convalescent patients and a handful of infection-naive healthy vaccine recipients, researchers compared the spike-specific CD4+ TCR repertoire from before mRNA vaccination with the repertoire from after.

Points the paper makes about the study in general: An increase in the median number of SARS-CoV-2-reactive clonotypes from some 20 after infection to roughly 38 after vaccination was observed, but the change was not found to be significant. The number of convalescent patients in the study was relatively small, and the study did not examine early timepoints following natural infection. In convalescent patients, a median roughly 83% of post-vaccine SARS-CoV-2-reactive clones were detected only after vaccination, and vaccine-specific priming was suggested by this finding. Of the vaccine-specific clones found in convalescent patients, nearly all (304 of 307) were mono-reactive for SARS-CoV-2 spike instead of being cross-reactive with common cold coronaviruses.

The library was made by PCR. DNA from cultured CD4+ T cells was subjected to TCR sequencing with the Oncomine TCR Beta short-read assay at the Johns Hopkins FTIC core. The QIAamp micro DNA kit was used to extract genomic DNA from the cultured CD4+ T cells. Oncomine TCR Beta libraries from cultured CD4+ T cells were pooled using unique dual indexes and sequenced on an Illumina iSeq 100. In the authors' own workflow: Non-productive sequences were filtered out, and CDR3s that did not start with C, did not end with F or W, or were shorter than 7 amino acids were discarded. The MANAFEST web application identified antigen-specific clonotypes by comparing peptide-stimulated wells against reference wells and other culture wells. An FDR below 0.05, an odds ratio above 5, and a productive frequency above 0.1% in at least two of three replicate wells were required for clones to be considered positive. Clonotypes that were significantly expanded in both SARS-CoV-2 spike wells and at least one common cold coronavirus spike condition were defined as cross-reactive. Using R version 3.6.1, CDR3 homology was evaluated through Levenshtein distances (stringdist) along with unrooted phylogenetic trees (ape). TCRdb redid the processing of the public reads, applying fastp at Q25 and MiXCR, and retained in-frame beta chains. Each entry merges the rows of one CDR3 protein and shows their most common DNA and genes. These V and J calls are TCRdb output, not the study's own analysis. The sample profile shows nearly 15,000 distinct CDR3 sequences; about 53% of them were found once. Jointly, the top ten make up roughly 4% of the sample.

The treatment or condition label here, explained by the study, means: approximately nine-day PBMC culture with coronavirus spike peptide pools or control peptides (ViraFEST assay). To expand antigen-specific T cells with peptide pools and then pick out the expanded clonotypes through TCR sequencing, the study relied on the ViraFEST assay. The positive SARS-CoV-2 PCR tests of the convalescent patients were dated from March to December 2020, before the Alpha, Beta and Delta variants emerged in the United States. Each well held millions of PBMCs cultured in IMDM containing approximately 5% human AB serum and around 10 IU/ml IL-2, with 10 ug/ml peptide pools added. Half of the culture medium was replaced with fresh IL-2-containing medium on days 3 and 7. CD4+ T cells were isolated after approximately ten days of culture through negative selection using the EasySep CD4+ T cell isolation kit. Ficoll-Paque Plus gradient centrifugation was used to isolate PBMCs from whole blood, and the isolated PBMCs were then either used fresh or cryopreserved at -140C. Triplicate wells were generally used for each culture condition.

For this clonotype: What this receptor recognizes is not known. Per-nucleotide qualities are absent, and no much larger clonotype sits a single base away.

From the cysteine up to the phenylalanine, the CDR3 has a length of 12 residues. Solely the CDR3 DNA is kept, with 36 bases framed from the first base. V was cut back by 4 bases and J by 3 bases, leaving a gap of 7 bases between them. CDR1 and CDR2, looked up from the germline V gene, are WSHSY and SAAADI. The chain links TRBV10-2 with TRBJ2-7; TRBD2 is possibly the D segment (5 matching bases). The receptor was isolated from a human donor who had recovered from COVID-19. The sample here was CD4+ T cells from blood, cultured in vitro, taken before SARS-CoV-2 vaccination. Here is the DNA: TGCGCCAGCAGTGGACGGGGCTACGAGCAGTACTTC. Translated, this is CASSGRGYEQYF.